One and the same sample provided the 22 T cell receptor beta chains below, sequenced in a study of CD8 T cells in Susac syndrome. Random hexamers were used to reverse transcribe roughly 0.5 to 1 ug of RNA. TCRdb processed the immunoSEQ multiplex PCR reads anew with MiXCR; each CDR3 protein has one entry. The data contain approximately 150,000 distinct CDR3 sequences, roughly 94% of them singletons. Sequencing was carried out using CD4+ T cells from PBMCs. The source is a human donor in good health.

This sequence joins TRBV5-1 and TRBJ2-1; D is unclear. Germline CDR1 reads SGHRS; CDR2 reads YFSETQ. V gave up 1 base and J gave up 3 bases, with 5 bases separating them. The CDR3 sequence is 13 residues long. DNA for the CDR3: TGCGCCAGCAGCTTGAACCTCTACAATGAGCAGTTCTTC. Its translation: CASSLNLYNEQFF.

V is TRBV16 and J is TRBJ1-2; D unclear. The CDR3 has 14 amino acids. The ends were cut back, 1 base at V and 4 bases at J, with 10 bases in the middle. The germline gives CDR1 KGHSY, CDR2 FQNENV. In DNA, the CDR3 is TGTGCCAGCAGCCAATACGAAGGATTCTATGGCTACACCTTC. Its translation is CASSQYEGFYGYTF. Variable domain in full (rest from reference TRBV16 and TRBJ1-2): GEEVAQTPKHLVRGEGQKAKLYCAPIKGHSYVFWYQQVLKNEFKFLISFQNENVFDETGMPKERFSAKCLPNSPCSLEIQATKLEDSAVYFCASSQYEGFYGYTFGSGTRLTVV.

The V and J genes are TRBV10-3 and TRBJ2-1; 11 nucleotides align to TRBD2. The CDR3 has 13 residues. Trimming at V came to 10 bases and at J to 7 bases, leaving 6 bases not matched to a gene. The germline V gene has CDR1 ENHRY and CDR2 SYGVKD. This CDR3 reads CATTSGRGNEQFF. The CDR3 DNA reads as TGTGCCACCACTAGCGGGAGAGGTAATGAGCAGTTCTTC.

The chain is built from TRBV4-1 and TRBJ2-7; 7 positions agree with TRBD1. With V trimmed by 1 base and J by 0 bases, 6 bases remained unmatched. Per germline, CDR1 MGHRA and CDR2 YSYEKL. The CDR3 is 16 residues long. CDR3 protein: CASSQGTGKNSYEQYF. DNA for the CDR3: TGCGCCAGCAGCCAAGGGACAGGCAAAAACTCCTACGAGCAGTACTTC.

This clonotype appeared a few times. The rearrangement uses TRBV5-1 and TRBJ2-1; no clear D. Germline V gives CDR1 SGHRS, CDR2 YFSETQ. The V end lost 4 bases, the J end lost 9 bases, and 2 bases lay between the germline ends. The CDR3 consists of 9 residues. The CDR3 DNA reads TGCGCCAGCAGCCCTGAGCAGTTCTTC. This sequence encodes CASSPEQFF.

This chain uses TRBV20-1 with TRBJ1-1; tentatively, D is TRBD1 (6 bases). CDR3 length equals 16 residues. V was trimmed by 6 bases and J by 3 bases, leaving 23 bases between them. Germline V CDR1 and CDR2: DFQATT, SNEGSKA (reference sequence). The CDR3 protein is CSAPTGVSLGHTEAFF. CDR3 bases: TGCAGTGCCCCGACAGGAGTGAGCCTTGGCCACACTGAAGCTTTCTTT.

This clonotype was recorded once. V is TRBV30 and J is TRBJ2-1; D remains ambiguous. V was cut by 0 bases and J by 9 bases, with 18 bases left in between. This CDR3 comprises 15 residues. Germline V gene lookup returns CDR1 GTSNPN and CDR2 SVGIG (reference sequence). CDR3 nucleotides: TGTGCCTGGAGTGTACTTCTTATGGCGTCGGGTGAGCAGTTCTTC. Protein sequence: CAWSVLLMASGEQFF. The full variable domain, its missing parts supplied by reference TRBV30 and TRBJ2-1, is SQTIHQWPATLVQPVGSPLSLECTVEGTSNPNLYWYRQAAGRGLQLLFYSVGIGQISSEVPQNLSASRPQDRQFILSSKKLLLSDSGFYLCAWSVLLMASGEQFFGPGTRLTVL.

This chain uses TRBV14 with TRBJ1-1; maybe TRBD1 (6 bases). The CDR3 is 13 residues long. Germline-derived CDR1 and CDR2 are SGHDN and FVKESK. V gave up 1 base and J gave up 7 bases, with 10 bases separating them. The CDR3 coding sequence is TGTGCCAGCAGCCAAGTAGGGGGAGGTGAAGCTTTCTTT. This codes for CASSQVGGGEAFF. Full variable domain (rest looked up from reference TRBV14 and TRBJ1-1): EAGVTQFPSHSVIEKGQTVTLRCDPISGHDNLYWYRRVMGKEIKFLLHFVKESKQDESGMPNNRFLAERTGGTYSTLKVQPAELEDSGVYFCASSQVGGGEAFFGQGTRLTVV.

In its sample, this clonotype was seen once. CDR3 sequence reads: CASSLGLAGAKNIQYF. The CDR3 DNA reads TGTGCCAGCAGCCTCGGACTAGCGGGAGCCAAAAACATTCAGTACTTC. V usage is TRBV12-3 or TRBV12-4 and J usage is TRBJ2-4; 11 bases line up with TRBD2. The ends lost 6 bases at V and 0 bases at J; junction bases unmatched: 4. The CDR3 spans 16 residues.

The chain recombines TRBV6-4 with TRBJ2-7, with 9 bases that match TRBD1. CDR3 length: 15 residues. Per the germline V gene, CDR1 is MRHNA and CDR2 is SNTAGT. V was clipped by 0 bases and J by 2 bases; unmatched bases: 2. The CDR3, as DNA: TGTGCCAGCAGTGACTCTCGACAGGGGGCCTACGAGCAGTACTTC. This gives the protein CASSDSRQGAYEQYF.

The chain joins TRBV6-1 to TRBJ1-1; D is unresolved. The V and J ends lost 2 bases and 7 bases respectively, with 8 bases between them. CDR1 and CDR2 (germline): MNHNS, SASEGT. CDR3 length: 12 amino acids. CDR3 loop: CASSEQTSEAFF. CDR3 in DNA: TGTGCCAGCAGTGAACAGACGAGTGAAGCTTTCTTT.

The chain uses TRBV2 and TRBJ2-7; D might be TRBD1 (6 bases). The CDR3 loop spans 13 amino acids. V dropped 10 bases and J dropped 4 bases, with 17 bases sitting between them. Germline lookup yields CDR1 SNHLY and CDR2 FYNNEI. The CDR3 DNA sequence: TGTGCCACCAGGGGTCCAGACCCTTACGAGCAGTACTTC. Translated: CATRGPDPYEQYF. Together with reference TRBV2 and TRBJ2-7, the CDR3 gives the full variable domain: EPEVTQTPSHQVTQMGQEVILRCVPISNHLYFYWYRQILGQKVEFLVSFYNNEISEKSEIFDDQFSVERPDGSNFTLKIRSTKLEDSAMYFCATRGPDPYEQYFGPGTRLTVT.

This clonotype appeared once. The CDR3 sequence is CASSPRTRGQNEQFF. The CDR3 DNA reads as TGTGCCAGCAGTCCCCGGACTAGGGGGCAGAATGAGCAGTTCTTC. V and J are TRBV12-3 or TRBV12-4 and TRBJ2-1; D assignment may be TRBD1 or TRBD2 (7 bases each). V was trimmed by 5 bases and J by 7 bases, leaving 18 bases between them. This CDR3 has 15 amino acids.

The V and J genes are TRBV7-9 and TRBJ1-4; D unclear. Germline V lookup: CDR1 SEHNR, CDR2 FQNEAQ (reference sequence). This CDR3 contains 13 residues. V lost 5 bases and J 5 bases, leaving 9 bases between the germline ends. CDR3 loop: CASSMDVNEKLFF. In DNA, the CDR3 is TGTGCCAGCAGCATGGACGTAAATGAAAAACTGTTTTTT.

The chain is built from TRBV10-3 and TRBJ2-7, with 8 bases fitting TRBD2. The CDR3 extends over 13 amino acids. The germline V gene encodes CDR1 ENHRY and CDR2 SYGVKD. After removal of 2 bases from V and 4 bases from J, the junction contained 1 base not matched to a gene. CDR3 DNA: TGTGCCATCAGTGAGGGACTAGCATACGAGCAGTACTTC. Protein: CAISEGLAYEQYF.

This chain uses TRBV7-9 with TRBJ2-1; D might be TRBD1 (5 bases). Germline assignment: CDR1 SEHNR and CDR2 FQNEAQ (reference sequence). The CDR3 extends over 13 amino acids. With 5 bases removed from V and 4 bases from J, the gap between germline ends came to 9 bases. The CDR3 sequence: CASSPRTYNEQFF. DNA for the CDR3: TGTGCCAGCAGCCCGCGGACATACAATGAGCAGTTCTTC.

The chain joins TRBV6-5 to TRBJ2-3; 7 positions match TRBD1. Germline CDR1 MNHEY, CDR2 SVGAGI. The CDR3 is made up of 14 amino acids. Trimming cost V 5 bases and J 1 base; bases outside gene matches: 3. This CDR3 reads CASSPGQRTDTQYF. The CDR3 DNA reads TGTGCCAGCAGTCCGGGACAGCGCACAGATACGCAGTATTTT.

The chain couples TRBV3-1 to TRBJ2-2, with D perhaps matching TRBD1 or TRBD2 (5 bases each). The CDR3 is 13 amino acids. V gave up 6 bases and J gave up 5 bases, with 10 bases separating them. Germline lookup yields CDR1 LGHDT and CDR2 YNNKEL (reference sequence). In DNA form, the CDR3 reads TGTGCCAGCAGTCCAGGGAGTACCGGGGAGCTGTTTTTT. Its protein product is CASSPGSTGELFF.

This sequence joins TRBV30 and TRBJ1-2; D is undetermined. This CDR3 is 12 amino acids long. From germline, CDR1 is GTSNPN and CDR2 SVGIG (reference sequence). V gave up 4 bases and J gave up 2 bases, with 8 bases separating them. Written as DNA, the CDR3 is TGTGCCTGGAAAGTAACCAACTATGGCTACACCTTC. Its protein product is CAWKVTNYGYTF.

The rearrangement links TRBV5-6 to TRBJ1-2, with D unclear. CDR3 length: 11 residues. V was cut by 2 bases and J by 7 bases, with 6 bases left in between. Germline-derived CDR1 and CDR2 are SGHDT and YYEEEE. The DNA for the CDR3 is TGTGCCAGCAGCTTCCGGTCTGGCTACACCTTC. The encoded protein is CASSFRSGYTF.

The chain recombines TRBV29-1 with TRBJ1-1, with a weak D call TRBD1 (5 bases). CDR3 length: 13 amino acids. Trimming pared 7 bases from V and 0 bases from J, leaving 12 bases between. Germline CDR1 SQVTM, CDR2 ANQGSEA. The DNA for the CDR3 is TGCAGCGCTGACAGAGATATGAACACTGAAGCTTTCTTT. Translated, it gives CSADRDMNTEAFF.

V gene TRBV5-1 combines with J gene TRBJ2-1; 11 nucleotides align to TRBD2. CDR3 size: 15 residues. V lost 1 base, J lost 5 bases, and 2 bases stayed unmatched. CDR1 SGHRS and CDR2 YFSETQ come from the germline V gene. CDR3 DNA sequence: TGCGCCAGCAGCTTGACTAGCGGGGGAAACAATGAGCAGTTCTTC. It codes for CASSLTSGGNNEQFF.